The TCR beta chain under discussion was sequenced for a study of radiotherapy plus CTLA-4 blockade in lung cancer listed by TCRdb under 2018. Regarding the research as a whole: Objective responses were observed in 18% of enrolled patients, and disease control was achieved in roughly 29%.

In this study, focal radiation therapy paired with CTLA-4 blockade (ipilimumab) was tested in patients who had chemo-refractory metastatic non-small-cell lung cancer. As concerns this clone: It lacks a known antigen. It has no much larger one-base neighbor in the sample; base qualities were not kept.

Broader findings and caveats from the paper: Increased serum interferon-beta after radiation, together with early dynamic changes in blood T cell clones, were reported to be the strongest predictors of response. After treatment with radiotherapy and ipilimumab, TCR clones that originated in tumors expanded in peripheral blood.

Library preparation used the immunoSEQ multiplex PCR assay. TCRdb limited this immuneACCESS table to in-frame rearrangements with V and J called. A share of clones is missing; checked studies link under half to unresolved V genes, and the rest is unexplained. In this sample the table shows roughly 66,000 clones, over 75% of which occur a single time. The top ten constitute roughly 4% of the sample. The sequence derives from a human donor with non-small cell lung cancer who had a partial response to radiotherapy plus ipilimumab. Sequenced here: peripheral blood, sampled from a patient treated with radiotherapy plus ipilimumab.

The sequenced DNA: TGTGCCAGCAGCCCGACTAGCGGGAGGGGGACGCAGTATTTT. Its protein reads: CASSPTSGRGTQYF. This chain is built from TRBV6-5 and TRBJ2-3; TRBD2 matches 14 bases in the middle. CDR1 and CDR2, looked up from the germline V gene, are MNHEY and SVGAGI. V trim: 6 bases; J trim: 9 bases; unmatched bases: 5. Including the terminal cysteine and phenylalanine, the CDR3 comprises 14 residues. Only the CDR3 portion is preserved as DNA: 42 bases, with reading frame beginning at the first base.